These T cell receptor beta chains were read from a single sample in a study of blood T cell repertoires in COVID-19. Sequencing was performed with immunoSEQ multiplex PCR; in TCRdb, only in-frame clones are kept and a portion is missing. Of about 250,000 clones listed, about 85% were seen once; the top ten hold roughly 3%. The sample comprised peripheral blood. These receptors all stem from a man younger than 35 with active or convalescent COVID-19. CDR3s include the opening cysteine and the closing phenylalanine or tryptophan. A D gene is named only where the DNA matches it firmly. Clone size is shown for a subset of rows, as once, few, many or a class of expanded clone.

V gene: TRBV25-1; J gene: TRBJ2-7; clone size: -; D gene: -; CDR3 DNA: TGTGCCAGCTCCAACAATTACGAGCAGTACTTC; CDR3 protein: CASSNNYEQYF
V gene: TRBV14; J gene: TRBJ1-5; clone size: -; D gene: -; CDR3 DNA: TGTGCCAGCAGCCAAGATTTAGGGGATCCCCAGCATTTT; CDR3 protein: CASSQDLGDPQHF
V gene: TRBV21-1; J gene: TRBJ1-2; clone size: -; D gene: -; CDR3 DNA: TGTGCCAGCAGCAAAGCACAGGGGAATGCCTATGGCTACACCTTC; CDR3 protein: CASSKAQGNAYGYTF
V gene: TRBV7-2; J gene: TRBJ1-1; clone size: -; D gene: TRBD1; CDR3 DNA: TGTGCCAGCAGCTCAAATGTAGGGACAGGGATGAACACTGAAGCTTTCTTT; CDR3 protein: CASSSNVGTGMNTEAFF
V gene: TRBV4-1; J gene: TRBJ1-1; clone size: -; D gene: -; CDR3 DNA: TGCGCCAGCAGCCAAGGTTACAGTGAAGCTTTCTTT; CDR3 protein: CASSQGYSEAFF
V gene: TRBV7-2; J gene: TRBJ2-1; clone size: -; D gene: -; CDR3 DNA: TGTGCCAGCAGTCTAATCACCGGCTACAATGAGCAGTTCTTC; CDR3 protein: CASSLITGYNEQFF
V gene: TRBV28; J gene: TRBJ2-5; clone size: -; D gene: TRBD2; CDR3 DNA: TGTGCCAGCAGTAGAACAGTGGGACTAGCGGGGTCCCCGGGGGAGACCCAGTACTTC; CDR3 protein: CASSRTVGLAGSPGETQYF
V gene: TRBV29-1; J gene: TRBJ2-1; clone size: -; D gene: -; CDR3 DNA: TGCAGCGTTGCCACTCAGGGAAGGGACTACAATGAGCAGTTCTTC; CDR3 protein: CSVATQGRDYNEQFF
V gene: TRBV5-6; J gene: TRBJ1-2; clone size: -; D gene: TRBD1; CDR3 DNA: TGTGCCAGCAGCTTTGGAACAGGGGTAAGGGGTGGCTACACCTTC; CDR3 protein: CASSFGTGVRGGYTF
V gene: TRBV7-2; J gene: TRBJ1-2; clone size: -; D gene: -; CDR3 DNA: TGTGCCAGCAGCCGTAAAACCGGGCCCCCGGGATATGGCTACACCTTC; CDR3 protein: CASSRKTGPPGYGYTF
V gene: TRBV28; J gene: TRBJ2-7; clone size: -; D gene: TRBD2; CDR3 DNA: TGTGCCAGCAGTCCCAGGGGGCTAGCGGGAGGGCCCCACGAGCAGTACTTC; CDR3 protein: CASSPRGLAGGPHEQYF
V gene: TRBV6-5; J gene: TRBJ2-1; clone size: -; D gene: TRBD2; CDR3 DNA: TGTGCCAGCAGTTATTTCCTAGCGGGAGAGCAGTTCTTC; CDR3 protein: CASSYFLAGEQFF
V gene: TRBV5-6; J gene: TRBJ1-1; clone size: -; D gene: -; CDR3 DNA: TGTGCCAGCAGCTTCACAGGGAACACTGAAGCTTTCTTT; CDR3 protein: CASSFTGNTEAFF
V gene: TRBV15; J gene: TRBJ1-4; clone size: -; D gene: -; CDR3 DNA: TGTGCCACCGGGGGCGACTTAGACTGGAAACTGTTTTTT; CDR3 protein: CATGGDLDWKLFF
V gene: TRBV7-2; J gene: TRBJ2-5; clone size: -; D gene: -; CDR3 DNA: TGTGCCAGCAGCCCCAGACTAGTTGGGGGGGAGACCCAGTACTTC; CDR3 protein: CASSPRLVGGETQYF
V gene: TRBV24-1; J gene: TRBJ2-3; clone size: once; D gene: TRBD2; CDR3 DNA: TGTGCCACCAGTGACCCCCGGACTAGCGGGTATAACACAGATACGCAGTATTTT; CDR3 protein: CATSDPRTSGYNTDTQYF
V gene: TRBV11-1; J gene: TRBJ1-1; clone size: -; D gene: TRBD1; CDR3 DNA: TGTGCCAGCAGTTCGCGACAGGGAACTAAAGCCCAAGCTTTCTTT; CDR3 protein: CASSSRQGTKAQAFF
V gene: TRBV19; J gene: TRBJ1-1; clone size: -; D gene: -; CDR3 DNA: TGTGCCAGTAGTATTAGTATGAACACTGAAGCTTTCTTT; CDR3 protein: CASSISMNTEAFF
V gene: TRBV7-3; J gene: TRBJ2-3; clone size: -; D gene: TRBD2; CDR3 DNA: TGTGCCAGCAGCTTAACGGCGGGGGGCCCTAGCACAGATACGCAGTATTTT; CDR3 protein: CASSLTAGGPSTDTQYF
V gene: TRBV14; J gene: TRBJ2-7; clone size: -; D gene: -; CDR3 DNA: TGTGCCAGCAGCCAAGATCTCATTCTGGTCAGAAACCATCCCTACGAGCAGTACTTC; CDR3 protein: CASSQDLILVRNHPYEQYF
V gene: TRBV9; J gene: TRBJ2-7; clone size: -; D gene: -; CDR3 DNA: TGTGCCAGCAGCTCCCATCGGGACATTATTCGACCAGATTCCCAGGGCGAGCAGTACTTC; CDR3 protein: CASSSHRDIIRPDSQGEQYF
V gene: TRBV10-2; J gene: TRBJ1-6; clone size: -; D gene: TRBD1; CDR3 DNA: TGCGCCAGCAGTGATGCGCCAGGGGGAAGGAATTCACCCCTCCACTTT; CDR3 protein: CASSDAPGGRNSPLHF
V gene: TRBV7-3; J gene: TRBJ2-1; clone size: few; D gene: TRBD1; CDR3 DNA: TGTGCCAGCAGCGTGACAGGGGTAAATGAGCAGTTCTTC; CDR3 protein: CASSVTGVNEQFF
V gene: TRBV7-9; J gene: TRBJ1-2; clone size: -; D gene: -; CDR3 DNA: TGTGCCAGCAGCCCTGTGGGGGCAAGATGGTATGGCTACACCTTC; CDR3 protein: CASSPVGARWYGYTF
V gene: TRBV7-9; J gene: TRBJ1-4; clone size: -; D gene: TRBD1; CDR3 DNA: TGTGCCAGCAGCTTACATGGACAGGTTAATGAAAAACTGTTTTTT; CDR3 protein: CASSLHGQVNEKLFF
V gene: TRBV9; J gene: TRBJ2-3; clone size: -; D gene: -; CDR3 DNA: TGTGCCAGCAGCGTAGAGGGCCGACAGGACACAGATACGCAGTATTTT; CDR3 protein: CASSVEGRQDTDTQYF
V gene: TRBV6-5; J gene: TRBJ1-2; clone size: -; D gene: -; CDR3 DNA: TGTGCCAGCACCCGGGGATATGGCTACACCTTC; CDR3 protein: CASTRGYGYTF
V gene: TRBV6-5; J gene: TRBJ2-3; clone size: -; D gene: TRBD2; CDR3 DNA: TGTGCCAGCAGTTACTCAGCAAGCGGGGGGGATACGCAGTATTTT; CDR3 protein: CASSYSASGGDTQYF
V gene: TRBV28; J gene: TRBJ1-1; clone size: -; D gene: -; CDR3 DNA: TGTGCCAGCACCACCTCACAGGGAGGGGCTTTCTTT; CDR3 protein: CASTTSQGGAFF
V gene: TRBV11-3; J gene: TRBJ2-1; clone size: -; D gene: TRBD2; CDR3 DNA: TGTGCCAGCAGCTTAGGACTAGCGGGGTACAATGAGCAGTTCTTC; CDR3 protein: CASSLGLAGYNEQFF
V gene: TRBV5-1; J gene: TRBJ1-5; clone size: -; D gene: -; CDR3 DNA: TGCGCCAGCAGCCCGGAGGGGCATCAGCCCCAGCATTTT; CDR3 protein: CASSPEGHQPQHF
V gene: TRBV19; J gene: TRBJ1-3; clone size: -; D gene: -; CDR3 DNA: TGTGCCAGTAGGATCCGGGACACCATATATTTT; CDR3 protein: CASRIRDTIYF
V gene: TRBV5-1; J gene: TRBJ2-7; clone size: -; D gene: -; CDR3 DNA: TGCGCCAGCTGCCTTTGGGCAGGGGGGCTCGGGGAGCAGTACTTC; CDR3 protein: CASCLWAGGLGEQYF
V gene: TRBV3-1/TRBV3-2; J gene: TRBJ2-7; clone size: few; D gene: -; CDR3 DNA: TGTGCCAGCAGCCAAGATAATTGTTCGGTAGTTTTCTCCTACGAGCAGTACTTC; CDR3 protein: CASSQDNCSVVFSYEQYF
V gene: TRBV18; J gene: TRBJ2-5; clone size: -; D gene: TRBD1; CDR3 DNA: TGTGCCAGCTCACCACAGACAGGGGAAGAGACCCAGTACTTC; CDR3 protein: CASSPQTGEETQYF
V gene: TRBV29-1; J gene: TRBJ2-1; clone size: -; D gene: -; CDR3 DNA: TGCAGCGTCAGGGCGAATGAGCAGTTCTTC; CDR3 protein: CSVRANEQFF
V gene: TRBV27; J gene: TRBJ1-2; clone size: once; D gene: -; CDR3 DNA: TGTGCCAGCAGTTCTGAGGGCTATGGCTACACCTTC; CDR3 protein: CASSSEGYGYTF
V gene: TRBV30; J gene: TRBJ2-2; clone size: once; D gene: TRBD1; CDR3 DNA: TGTGCCTGGAGTGGGTTTGGACAGGAGACCGGGGAGCTGTTTTTT; CDR3 protein: CAWSGFGQETGELFF
V gene: TRBV5-4; J gene: TRBJ2-5; clone size: -; D gene: -; CDR3 DNA: TGTGCCAGCAGCGGAGACAGCCAAGGAGAGACCCAGTACTTC; CDR3 protein: CASSGDSQGETQYF